Each of the 20 T cell receptor beta chains below was sequenced from the same sample in a study of cytomegalovirus exposure and HLA in healthy donors. The PCR was carried out with 60 Vbeta primers and 13 Jbeta primers. The repertoire was sequenced with immunoSEQ multiplex PCR; TCRdb's copy has only in-frame clones and lacks some. The data show 50,000 to 65,000 clones, roughly 71% seen once. Source material: PBMCs. Receptors were obtained from a man aged 45-65 years in good health and CMV-seropositive.

The chain combines TRBV5-1 with TRBJ2-2; tentative D call: TRBD1 (5 bases). CDR3 length equals 16 residues. V was cut by 1 base and J by 3 bases, with 13 bases left in between. Per germline, CDR1 SGHRS and CDR2 YFSETQ. CDR3 nucleotides: TGCGCCAGCAGCTTGTACAAGGGGCAGGACACCGGGGAGCTGTTTTTT. It specifies CASSLYKGQDTGELFF.

V usage is TRBV7-9 and J usage is TRBJ1-3; 8 bases agree with TRBD1. The ends lost 4 bases at V and 0 bases at J; junction bases unmatched: 5. The CDR3 has 16 amino acids. Germline CDR1 SEHNR, CDR2 FQNEAQ (reference sequence). CDR3 amino acids: CASSWDRSSSGNTIYF. CDR3 in DNA: TGTGCCAGCAGCTGGGACAGGTCAAGCTCTGGAAACACCATATATTTT. The full variable domain, with the rest looked up from reference TRBV7-9 and TRBJ1-3, is DTGVSQNPRHKITKRGQNVTFRCDPISEHNRLYWYRQTLGQGPEFLTYFQNEAQLEKSRLLSDRFSAERPKGSFSTLEIQRTEQGDSAMYLCASSWDRSSSGNTIYFGEGSWLTVV.

This rearrangement joins TRBV4-3 to TRBJ2-1, with D perhaps matching TRBD2 (5 bases). Looked up from germline, CDR1 is LGHNA and CDR2 is YSLEER. The V and J ends lost 0 bases and 10 bases respectively, with 13 bases between them. The CDR3 loop spans 14 amino acids. CDR3 nucleotides: TGCGCCAGCAGCCAAGATAAGGCCACGGGGGAGCAGTTCTTC. Its protein product is CASSQDKATGEQFF.

This clone has a handful of counts. The CDR3 ends on some other residue instead of the conserved phenylalanine or tryptophan, so this is likely a read error. The chain employs TRBV5-6 and TRBJ2-3; 12 bases fit TRBD2. J gave up 3 bases and V 4 bases, and 3 bases lay outside the gene matches. The CDR3 covers 15 residues. CDR1 is SGHDT, CDR2 YYEEEE, per germline. CDR3 sequence (DNA): TGTGCCAGCAGCCCCCTAGCGGGGGGGACAGATACGCAGTATGTT. Its translation is CASSPLAGGTDTQYV.

This clone was seen only once. The rearrangement uses TRBV4-1 and TRBJ1-1, with TRBD1 matching 7 bases. Germline V gives CDR1 MGHRA, CDR2 YSYEKL. The trim removed 0 bases at V and 2 bases at J, leaving 3 bases unmatched. This CDR3 has 15 amino acids. CDR3: CASSQETGVNTEAFF. CDR3 sequence (DNA): TGCGCCAGCAGCCAAGAAACAGGGGTAAACACTGAAGCTTTCTTT.

The chain has TRBV30 and TRBJ1-5; no reliable D call. The CDR3 is 17 amino acids. Trimming took 3 bases from V and 2 from J, leaving 20 bases between them. Germline values: CDR1 GTSNPN, CDR2 SVGIG (reference sequence). The CDR3 DNA reads TGTGCCTGGAGCTCTCGTGGGCTTTTCGGTGGCAATCAGCCCCAGCATTTT. It is translated as CAWSSRGLFGGNQPQHF.

Here the CDR3 DNA reads TGCGCCAGCAGTCATCCCGGGACAGGGTTGAACACTGAAGCTTTCTTT. Its protein is CASSHPGTGLNTEAFF. The rearrangement links TRBV5-1 to TRBJ1-1; 9 bases are shared with TRBD1. V trimming: 5 bases; J trimming: 0 bases; junction bases outside the gene matches: 8. The CDR3 is made up of 16 amino acids. CDR1 is SGHRS, CDR2 YFSETQ, per germline.

The CDR3 sequence is CATSRGTDEKLFF. The CDR3, as DNA: TGTGCCACCAGCAGAGGAACGGATGAAAAACTGTTTTTT. This chain uses TRBV15 with TRBJ1-4; D is unclear. The CDR3 has 13 residues. CDR1 is LNHNV and CDR2 is YYDKDF in the germline V gene (reference sequence). Trimming left V 1 base short and J 6 bases short, with 6 bases between.

The genes are TRBV7-6 and TRBJ2-1; 10 bases match TRBD2. The CDR3 has 19 residues. V shed 1 base and J 4 bases; nucleotides not matched to a gene: 13. Germline V gives CDR1 SGHVS, CDR2 FNYEAQ. CDR3 amino acids: CASSLVEGDSGRPYNEQFF. CDR3 DNA: TGTGCCAGCAGCTTAGTGGAGGGGGATAGCGGGAGGCCATACAATGAGCAGTTCTTC.

V is TRBV5-1 and J is TRBJ1-1; D possibly corresponds to TRBD1 (5 bases). CDR3 length: 16 amino acids. Looked up from germline, CDR1 is SGHRS and CDR2 is YFSETQ. V lost 2 bases to trimming and J lost 3 bases, with 17 bases between them. The CDR3 protein is CASSFTPGWGDTEAFF. For the CDR3, the DNA is TGCGCCAGCAGCTTTACGCCGGGCTGGGGGGACACTGAAGCTTTCTTT.

The rearrangement uses TRBV10-3 and TRBJ1-3; 7 bases agree with TRBD1. CDR3 length: 16 residues. Germline CDR1 ENHRY, CDR2 SYGVKD. With 6 bases clipped from V and 0 bases from J, the junction kept 8 bases outside the gene matches. CDR3 region: CAISQGQANSGNTIYF. In DNA, the CDR3 is TGTGCCATCAGCCAAGGACAGGCTAACTCTGGAAACACCATATATTTT.

This clone was seen once. This sequence joins TRBV4-1 and TRBJ1-1, with D unresolved. CDR3 length equals 14 residues. Per the germline V gene, CDR1 is MGHRA and CDR2 is YSYEKL. V gave up 3 bases and J gave up 6 bases, with 14 bases separating them. The DNA of the CDR3 is TGCGCCAGCAGCCAGGTGAGGCTGGTGGCTGAAGCTTTCTTT. The encoded protein is CASSQVRLVAEAFF.

The V gene is TRBV2, the J gene TRBJ2-5, with D uncertain. This CDR3 is built from 13 residues. CDR1 SNHLY and CDR2 FYNNEI come from the germline V gene. V gave up 4 bases and J gave up 2 bases, with 8 bases separating them. This CDR3 reads CASSGFQQETQYF. CDR3 in DNA: TGTGCCAGCAGTGGGTTTCAGCAAGAGACCCAGTACTTC. Supplemented by reference TRBV2 and TRBJ2-5, the full variable domain reads EPEVTQTPSHQVTQMGQEVILRCVPISNHLYFYWYRQILGQKVEFLVSFYNNEISEKSEIFDDQFSVERPDGSNFTLKIRSTKLEDSAMYFCASSGFQQETQYFGPGTRLLVL.

This clone occurred a few times. The chain links TRBV7-2 to TRBJ1-1, with TRBD1 as a possible D gene (5 bases). The V end lost 1 base, the J end lost 1 base, and 7 bases lay between the germline ends. Germline loops: CDR1 SGHTA, CDR2 FQGNSA. The CDR3 totals 14 residues. The CDR3 sequence: CASSLGGGNTEAFF. CDR3 bases: TGTGCCAGCAGCTTAGGGGGGGGGAACACTGAAGCTTTCTTT.

The chain couples TRBV25-1 to TRBJ2-7; D possibly corresponds to TRBD2 (7 bases). CDR1 is MGHDK and CDR2 is SYGVNS in the germline V gene. The V gene lost 8 bases and the J gene lost 4 bases, with 18 bases spanning the gap. The CDR3 is 14 residues long. CDR3 in DNA: TGTGCCAGCCAACAGGGAGGGAGCCAGTACGAGCAGTACTTC. Translated: CASQQGGSQYEQYF.

V is TRBV9 and J is TRBJ2-2; possibly TRBD1 for D (6 bases). Germline assignment: CDR1 SGDLS and CDR2 YYNGEE. The CDR3 extends over 14 amino acids. With 2 bases removed from V and 6 bases from J, the gap between germline ends came to 11 bases. The CDR3 protein is CASSVQGSPGELFF. In DNA form, the CDR3 reads TGTGCCAGCAGCGTTCAGGGGAGCCCCGGGGAGCTGTTTTTT. Together with reference TRBV9 and TRBJ2-2, the CDR3 gives the full variable domain: DSGVTQTPKHLITATGQRVTLRCSPRSGDLSVYWYQQSLDQGLQFLIQYYNGEERAKGNILERFSAQQFPDLHSELNLSSLELGDSALYFCASSVQGSPGELFFGEGSRLTVL.

This chain joins TRBV27 and TRBJ2-7; TRBD1 agrees at 8 bases. Germline V gives CDR1 MNHEY, CDR2 SMNVEV (reference sequence). Losses at the gene ends were 3 bases for V and 2 bases for J; bases not matched to a gene: 6. This CDR3 is 15 amino acids long. The CDR3 loop reads CASSFMGQVPYEQYF. CDR3 nucleotides: TGTGCCAGCAGTTTCATGGGACAGGTGCCCTACGAGCAGTACTTC.

The J gene is TRBJ1-1, the V gene TRBV28, with a possible D match to TRBD1 (5 bases). This CDR3 region has 14 residues. The V gene's germline CDR1 is MDHEN and CDR2 SYDVKM. Between the trimmed V and J ends, which lost 9 bases and 3 bases, there was a span of 17 bases. The DNA of the CDR3 is TGTGCCAGTTCCGTTAGGGGTCCCGACACTGAAGCTTTCTTT. Amino acids: CASSVRGPDTEAFF.

The J gene is TRBJ2-1, the V gene TRBV5-1; TRBD2 matches 8 bases. The J segment lost 0 bases and the V segment lost 5 bases, leaving 7 bases of the junction unmatched. The CDR3 has 16 residues. CDR1 and CDR2 from the germline V gene are SGHRS and YFSETQ. This CDR3 reads CASSSPGTSSYNEQFF. The CDR3 region has the DNA TGCGCCAGCAGTTCCCCCGGGACTAGCTCCTACAATGAGCAGTTCTTC.

The rearrangement uses TRBV5-4 and TRBJ2-7, with D possibly TRBD2 on 5 matching bases. Germline assignment: CDR1 SGHNT and CDR2 YYREEE (reference sequence). V was trimmed by 4 bases and J by 5 bases, leaving 19 bases between them. The CDR3 runs 15 residues. As DNA, the CDR3 is TGTGCCAGCAGCCCCCCCGGGGTAGTAGGAAACGAGCAGTACTTC. This gives the protein CASSPPGVVGNEQYF.